This T cell receptor (beta chain) was profiled in a study of T cell changes during pregnancy in multiple sclerosis. The CDR3 loop spans 15 amino acids. V was pared by 3 bases and J by 4 bases, with 16 bases between. Germline CDR1 KGHSH, CDR2 LQKENI. Only in-frame clones appear in the TCRdb table, and some are missing; sequencing was by immunoSEQ multiplex PCR. The repertoire includes about 40,000 clones, roughly nine tenths of them detected once, and 13% sits in the top ten. V and J are TRBV18 and TRBJ2-7, with a possible D match to TRBD2 (6 bases). Sample: CD8+ T cells from peripheral blood mononuclear cells, taken in the first trimester of pregnancy. The receptor comes from a female donor with multiple sclerosis, enrolled in a pregnancy study. The CDR3 loop is CASSPVGDSPYEQYF. The CDR3 DNA sequence: TGTGCCAGCTCACCGGTAGGGGACTCCCCTTACGAGCAGTACTTC.